This entry concerns a single T cell receptor beta chain. Germline values: CDR1 GTSNPN, CDR2 SVGIG (reference sequence). This CDR3 is 14 amino acids long. The sample belongs to a study of blood T cell repertoires in COVID-19. Study-wide background: Sites in the United States, Italy and Spain provided acute and convalescent COVID-19 samples. From T cells, B-cell-depleted T cells, or PBMCs came the material, which was cDNA or gDNA.

Methods used by the authors: Nucleated cell counts were estimated from reference gene primer amplification. Method: immunoSEQ multiplex PCR; TCRdb's copy keeps in-frame clones and lacks some. The DNA was the basis for D and trimming; V, J and clone size are from that table. The sample contains roughly 200,000 clones, 80% to 90% of which appear only once. The source is a human donor with active or convalescent COVID-19. The donor label of this sample is uncertain. Sequences were obtained from peripheral blood. The chain recombines TRBV30 with TRBJ2-2, with D maybe TRBD1 (6 bases). CDR3 loop: CAYFHRVNTGELFF. DNA for the CDR3: TGTGCGTATTTCCACAGGGTAAACACCGGGGAGCTGTTTTTT. Full variable domain (rest looked up from reference TRBV30 and TRBJ2-2): SQTIHQWPATLVQPVGSPLSLECTVEGTSNPNLYWYRQAAGRGLQLLFYSVGIGQISSEVPQNLSASRPQDRQFILSSKKLLLSDSGFYLCAYFHRVNTGELFFGEGSRLTVL.